This T cell receptor beta chain comes out of a study of T cell responses to AZD1222 COVID-19 vaccine. Study-level results: Per reports, nearly half of all spike-specific TCRs target regions that are unmutated in variants. Mostly white British, mostly female donors; authors suggested clonal diversity may be underestimated.

V gave up 6 bases and J gave up 11 bases, with 16 bases separating them. The CDR3 sequence is 13 residues long. On this clone itself: What it binds is unknown.

TCRdb's copy holds only in-frame clones and misses some; the assay was immunoSEQ multiplex PCR. The table includes about 110,000 clones, 80% to 95% detected once. The V and J genes are TRBV12-3 or TRBV12-4 and TRBJ1-4, with D tentatively TRBD1 (6 bases). The input for sequencing was peripheral blood, taken 28 days after the second AZD1222 dose. This TCR was sampled from an adult who received the AZD1222 COVID-19 vaccine. The CDR3 bases are TGTGCCAGCAGCCTCGACAGGCCGGGGAAACTGTTTTTT. Translating gives CASSLDRPGKLFF.